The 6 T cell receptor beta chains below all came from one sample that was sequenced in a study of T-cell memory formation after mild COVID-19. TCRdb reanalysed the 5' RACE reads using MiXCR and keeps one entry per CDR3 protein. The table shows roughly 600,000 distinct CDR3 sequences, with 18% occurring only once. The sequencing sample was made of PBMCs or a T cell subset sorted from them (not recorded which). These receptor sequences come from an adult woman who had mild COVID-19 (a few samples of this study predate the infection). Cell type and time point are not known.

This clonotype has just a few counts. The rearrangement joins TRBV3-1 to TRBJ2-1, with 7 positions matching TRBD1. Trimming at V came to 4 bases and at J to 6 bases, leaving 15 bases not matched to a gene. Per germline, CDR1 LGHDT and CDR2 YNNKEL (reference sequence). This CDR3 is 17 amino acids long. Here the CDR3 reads CASSPDSTGAVGNEQFF. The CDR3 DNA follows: TGTGCCAGCAGCCCGGACTCAACAGGGGCGGTTGGCAATGAGCAGTTCTTC.

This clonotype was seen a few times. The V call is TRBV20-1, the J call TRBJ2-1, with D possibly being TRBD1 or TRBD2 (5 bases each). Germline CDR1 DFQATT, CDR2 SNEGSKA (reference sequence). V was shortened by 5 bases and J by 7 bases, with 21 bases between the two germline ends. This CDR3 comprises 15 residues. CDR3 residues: CSAGARPGSENEQFF. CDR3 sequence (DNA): TGCAGTGCTGGGGCCCGGCCGGGATCAGAGAATGAGCAGTTCTTC.

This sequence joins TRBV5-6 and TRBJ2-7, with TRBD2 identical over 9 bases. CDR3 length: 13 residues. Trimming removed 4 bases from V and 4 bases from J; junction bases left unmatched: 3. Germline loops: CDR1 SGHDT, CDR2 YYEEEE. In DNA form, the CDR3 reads TGTGCCAGCAGCGGCGGGGGGGCTTACGAGCAGTACTTC. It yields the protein CASSGGGAYEQYF. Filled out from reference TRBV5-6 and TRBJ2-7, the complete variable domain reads DAGVTQSPTHLIKTRGQQVTLRCSPKSGHDTVSWYQQALGQGPQFIFQYYEEEERQRGNFPDRFSGHQFPNYSSELNVNALLLGDSALYLCASSGGGAYEQYFGPGTRLTVT.

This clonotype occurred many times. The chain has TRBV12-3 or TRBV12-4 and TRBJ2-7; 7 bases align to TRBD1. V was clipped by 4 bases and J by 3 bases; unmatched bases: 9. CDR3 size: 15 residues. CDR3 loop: CASSSGTENSYEQYF. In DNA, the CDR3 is TGTGCCAGCAGTTCCGGGACAGAAAATAGCTACGAGCAGTACTTC.

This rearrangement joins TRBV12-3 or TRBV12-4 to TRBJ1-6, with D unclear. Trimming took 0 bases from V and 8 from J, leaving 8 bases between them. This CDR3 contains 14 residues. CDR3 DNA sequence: TGTGCCAGCAGTTTAGCGTTTCGAGATTCACCCCTCCACTTT. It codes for CASSLAFRDSPLHF.

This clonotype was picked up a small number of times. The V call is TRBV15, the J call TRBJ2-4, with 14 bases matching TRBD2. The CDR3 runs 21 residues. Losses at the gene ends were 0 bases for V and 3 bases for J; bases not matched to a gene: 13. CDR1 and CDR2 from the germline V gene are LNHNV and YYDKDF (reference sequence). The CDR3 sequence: CATSRDSGLAGGVMDKNIQYF. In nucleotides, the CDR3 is TGTGCCACCAGCAGAGATTCCGGACTAGCGGGAGGTGTAATGGACAAAAACATTCAGTACTTC.